This T cell receptor beta chain derives from a study of blood T cell repertoires in COVID-19. The wider study: The samples span acute and convalescent COVID-19 from the United States, Italy and Spain. The cDNA or gDNA used as material had been derived from T cells, B-cell-depleted T cells, or PBMCs.

Trimming cost V 5 bases and J 7 bases, with 15 bases left between them. Germline V gives CDR1 SGHDN, CDR2 FVKESK. This CDR3 spans 15 amino acids. Profiling relied on immunoSEQ multiplex PCR, and the TCRdb table lists in-frame clones only, not all of them. The data contain over 200,000 clones, about 86% of them singletons. The receptor comes from a woman aged 45-65 years with acute COVID-19. Sequencing used PBMCs or T cells enriched from blood (not recorded which). The chain recombines TRBV14 with TRBJ1-6, with D unclear. The CDR3 loop is CASSSQKHRNSPLHF. In DNA form, the CDR3 reads TGTGCCAGCAGCTCACAGAAACACCGGAATTCACCCCTCCACTTT. The full variable domain, with the rest looked up from reference TRBV14 and TRBJ1-6, is EAGVTQFPSHSVIEKGQTVTLRCDPISGHDNLYWYRRVMGKEIKFLLHFVKESKQDESGMPNNRFLAERTGGTYSTLKVQPAELEDSGVYFCASSSQKHRNSPLHFGNGTRLTVT.